The clone carrying this TCR beta chain has just one count. Germline assignment: CDR1 MGHDK and CDR2 SYGVNS. V dropped 2 bases and J dropped 6; count of bases not matched to a gene: 4. The CDR3 has 15 residues. The data originate from a study of blood T cell repertoires in COVID-19. Study details: The United States, Italy and Spain supplied acute and convalescent COVID-19 samples. T cells, B-cell-depleted T cells, or PBMCs supplied cDNA or gDNA.

Per the authors' pipeline: From reference gene primer amplification, estimates of nucleated cell counts were derived. Produced via immunoSEQ multiplex PCR; TCRdb's table is partial and in-frame only. V and J calls and clone size are as listed in that table; D and trimming were resolved from the DNA. This table has 250,000 or so clones, around 85% appearing once. The sequencing sample was made of peripheral blood. The gene calls are TRBV25-1 and TRBJ2-3; 11 bases align to TRBD1. This sequence originates from a woman aged 55-75 years with active or convalescent COVID-19. CDR3 nucleotide sequence: TGTGCCAGCAGTGAAGGACAGGGGGCTATCGATACGCAGTATTTT. As protein: CASSEGQGAIDTQYF.